The rows below give T cell receptor beta chains drawn from one sample of a study of cytomegalovirus exposure and HLA in healthy donors. The method was immunoSEQ multiplex PCR; TCRdb's version includes in-frame clones alone and lacks a portion of them. There are around 210,000 clones in the sample, with over 0.95% held by the top ten. Sequencing was performed on PBMCs. These TCRs come from a girl under 10 years old in good health and CMV-seropositive. The CDR3 runs from the conserved cysteine through the conserved F or W. D genes are given only for firm matches.

D,V,J,DNA,CDR3
.,TRBV15,TRBJ2-1,TGTGCCACCAGCAGAGTCGGTTCCTACAATGAGCAGTTCTTC,CATSRVGSYNEQFF
TRBD2,TRBV5-4,TRBJ2-7,TGTGCCAGCACCGGGACTAGCGACGGCCACGAGCAGTACTTC,CASTGTSDGHEQYF
TRBD1,TRBV18,TRBJ2-7,TGTGCCAGCTCACCCATACGGGACAGATACTCCTACGAGCAGTACTTC,CASSPIRDRYSYEQYF
.,TRBV30,TRBJ2-3,TGTGCCTGGAGATCAAGCGCCGATACGCAGTATTTT,CAWRSSADTQYF
.,TRBV19,TRBJ2-3,TGTGCCAGTAGTAGTGGGACTGAGATAGATACGCAGTATTTT,CASSSGTEIDTQYF
.,TRBV28,TRBJ2-4,TGTGCCAGCAGTTCCAAAAAGCGGCTTGGGGTCAACATTCAGTACTTC,CASSSKKRLGVNIQYF
TRBD2,TRBV27,TRBJ2-2,TGTGCCAGCCATAGGAGCGGGGGAACCGGGGAGCTGTTTTTT,CASHRSGGTGELFF
TRBD2,TRBV7-9,TRBJ2-1,TGTGCCAGCAGCCCCAACGGCGGGGGGCAGTTCTTC,CASSPNGGGQFF
TRBD2,TRBV27,TRBJ2-3,TGTGCCAGCAGTTTTAGACTAGCGGGAGGAGATACGCAGTATTTT,CASSFRLAGGDTQYF
TRBD2,TRBV5-1,TRBJ2-1,TGCGCCAGCAGCACATCCGGGACTAGAGGGGCATATTGGAACAATGAGCAGTTCTTC,CASSTSGTRGAYWNNEQFF
TRBD1,TRBV4-2,TRBJ1-2,TGTGCCAGCAGCCAACGGACCGGGACAGACTATGGCTACACCTTC,CASSQRTGTDYGYTF
TRBD2,TRBV6-1,TRBJ2-1,TGTGCCAGCAGTGAAGGGGCGGGAGGGGGATACAATGAGCAGTTCTTC,CASSEGAGGGYNEQFF
.,TRBV7-9,TRBJ2-1,TGTGCCAGCAGCCAGGTGGGGAGTTACTACAATGAGCAGTTCTTC,CASSQVGSYYNEQFF
.,TRBV19,TRBJ2-7,TGTGCCAGTAGTATAGCACTAGCTACCTACGAGCAGTACTTC,CASSIALATYEQYF
.,TRBV7-9,TRBJ2-7,TGTGCCAGCAGCTTACAGGTCTCCTACGAGCAGTACTTC,CASSLQVSYEQYF
TRBD1,TRBV9,TRBJ2-3,TGTGCCAGCAGCGTAGCCCCAGGGGGCGACGCAGATACGCAGTATTTT,CASSVAPGGDADTQYF
.,TRBV28,TRBJ2-3,TGTGCCAGCAGTACCGAAAGCGGCGCTCTCACAGATACGCAGTATTTT,CASSTESGALTDTQYF
.,TRBV28,TRBJ1-5,TGTGCCAGCAGTCGCCCGACAGGCGCCTATCAGCCCCAGCATTTT,CASSRPTGAYQPQHF
TRBD2,TRBV7-9,TRBJ2-3,TGTGCCAGCAGCGCCATGGGAGCGGGAGGACGAGATACGCAGTATTTT,CASSAMGAGGRDTQYF
.,TRBV5-1,TRBJ1-2,TGCGCCAGCAGCCAAGGGGGGGACTATGGCTACACCTTC,CASSQGGDYGYTF
.,TRBV7-7,TRBJ2-5,TGTGCTAGCAGCTTAAGTCTATGGGAGACCCAGTACTTC,CASSLSLWETQYF
.,TRBV15,TRBJ2-1,TGTGCCACCAGCAGAGACCGACTAGTGGATGAGCAGTTCTTC,CATSRDRLVDEQFF
.,TRBV11-2,TRBJ1-1,TGTGCCAGCAGCTTTGACCCGGGGGAAGCTTTCTTT,CASSFDPGEAFF
.,TRBV6-1,TRBJ1-1,TGTGCCAGCAGTGAAAGCCACCTAAACACTGAAGCTTTCTTT,CASSESHLNTEAFF
TRBD1,TRBV15,TRBJ2-7,TGTGCCACCAGCAGATCGGGACAGGGGCTCTACGAGCAGTACTTC,CATSRSGQGLYEQYF
.,TRBV6-1,TRBJ2-3,TGTGCCAGCAGTGGGCGGACTGCTAGTAGCACAGATACGCAGTATTTT,CASSGRTASSTDTQYF